The T cell receptor (beta chain) described here comes from a study of blood T cells in healthy people across ages. This clonotype was detected only a few times. The antigen remains undetermined. J was trimmed by 4 bases and V by 2 bases; bases with no gene match: 17. CDR3 length equals 18 residues. From germline, CDR1 is SGHKS and CDR2 YYEKEE (reference sequence). PCR was performed a second time for roughly 7 to 11 cycles using a sample-barcoded 5' primer and a J-beta primer mix. TCRdb re-analysed the 5' RACE reads in MiXCR, keeping a single row per CDR3 protein. The table has 1.8 million or so distinct CDR3 sequences, about two fifths seen once. The study's findings and limits: Diversity figures derived from one million T cells were judged to underestimate the true value. PBMCs left unsorted prevented a conclusive naive versus antigen-experienced comparison.

This chain connects TRBV5-5 to TRBJ2-5, with TRBD2 matching 7 bases. The TCR originated in a human donor in good health. Source material: blood. CDR3 protein: CASSLSGAGFKVGETQYF. DNA of the CDR3: TGTGCCAGCAGCTTAAGCGGGGCGGGGTTTAAGGTGGGAGAGACCCAGTACTTC.